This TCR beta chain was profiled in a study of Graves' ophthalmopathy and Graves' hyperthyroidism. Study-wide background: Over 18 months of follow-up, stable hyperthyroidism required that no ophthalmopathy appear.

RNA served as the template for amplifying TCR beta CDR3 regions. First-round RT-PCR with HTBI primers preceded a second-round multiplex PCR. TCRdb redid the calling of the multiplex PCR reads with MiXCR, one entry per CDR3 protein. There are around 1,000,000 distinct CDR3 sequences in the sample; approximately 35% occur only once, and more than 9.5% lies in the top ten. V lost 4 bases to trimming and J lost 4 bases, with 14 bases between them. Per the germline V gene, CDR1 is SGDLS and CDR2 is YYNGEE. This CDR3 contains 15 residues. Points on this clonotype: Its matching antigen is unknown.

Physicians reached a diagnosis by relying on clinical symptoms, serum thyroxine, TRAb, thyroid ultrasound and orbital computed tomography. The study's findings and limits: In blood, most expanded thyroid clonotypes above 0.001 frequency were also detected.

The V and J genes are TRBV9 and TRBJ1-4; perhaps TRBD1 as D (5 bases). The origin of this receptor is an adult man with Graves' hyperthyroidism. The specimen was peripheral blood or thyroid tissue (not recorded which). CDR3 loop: CASSIGASRNEKLFF. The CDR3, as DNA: TGTGCCAGCAGCATAGGGGCGTCTCGTAATGAAAAACTGTTTTTT.